One and the same sample provided the 27 T cell receptor beta chains below, sequenced in a study of blood T cell repertoires in COVID-19. Some clones are missing from TCRdb's copy, which holds only in-frame ones; the method was immunoSEQ multiplex PCR. The table includes under 300,000 clones, about nine tenths detected once. The sample comprised PBMCs or T cells enriched from blood (not recorded which). Receptors originate from a woman aged 25 to 39 with acute COVID-19.

This clone was seen a single time. CDR3 DNA: TGTGCCAGCGGATGGGGCGTTTTGAACACTGAAGCTTTCTTT. Amino acid sequence: CASGWGVLNTEAFF. This chain connects TRBV6-5 to TRBJ1-1; TRBD1 might be the D (5 bases). This CDR3 is 14 amino acids long. V was trimmed by 8 bases and J by 0 bases, leaving 13 bases between them. Germline values: CDR1 MNHEY, CDR2 SVGAGI.

The V gene is TRBV27, the J gene TRBJ1-2, with no clear D. Per germline, CDR1 MNHEY and CDR2 SMNVEV (reference sequence). CDR3 length: 14 amino acids. V lost 0 bases and J 7 bases, leaving 12 bases between the germline ends. The CDR3 region is CASSLSGFSRGYTF. The CDR3 DNA reads as TGTGCCAGCAGTTTATCCGGGTTTTCGCGTGGCTACACCTTC.

This chain connects TRBV2 to TRBJ2-3; the D gene is possibly TRBD1 (5 bases). V shed 6 bases and J shed 0 bases, with 22 bases lying between them. This CDR3 has 18 amino acids. Germline V gene lookup returns CDR1 SNHLY and CDR2 FYNNEI. Written as DNA, the CDR3 is TGTGCCAGCAGGGCCCTGGGGCAGGCAGAACTAAGCACAGATACGCAGTATTTT. Translation gives CASRALGQAELSTDTQYF. The full variable domain, completed using reference TRBV2 and TRBJ2-3, is EPEVTQTPSHQVTQMGQEVILRCVPISNHLYFYWYRQILGQKVEFLVSFYNNEISEKSEIFDDQFSVERPDGSNFTLKIRSTKLEDSAMYFCASRALGQAELSTDTQYFGPGTRLTVL.

The chain has TRBV5-1 and TRBJ1-6; TRBD1 matches at 9 bases. With V trimmed by 4 bases and J by 10 bases, 9 bases remained unmatched. The CDR3 contains 15 residues. Germline CDR1 reads SGHRS; CDR2 reads YFSETQ. Written as DNA, the CDR3 is TGCGCCAGCAGCGGACCGGGACAGGGAGGCTCACCCCTCCACTTT. Its protein is CASSGPGQGGSPLHF.

CDR3 amino acids: CASRDIGTVSYEQYF. DNA for the CDR3: TGTGCCAGCAGGGACATTGGGACAGTCTCCTACGAGCAGTACTTC. The chain couples TRBV6-5 to TRBJ2-7; 7 bases match TRBD1. The CDR3 contains 15 residues. The trim removed 6 bases at V and 0 bases at J, leaving 8 bases unmatched. Germline lookup yields CDR1 MNHEY and CDR2 SVGAGI.

V gene TRBV2 combines with J gene TRBJ2-3; TRBD2 matches at 9 bases. The junction had 16 bases not matched to a gene; V was cut back by 5 bases and J by 7 bases. CDR1 is SNHLY, CDR2 FYNNEI, per germline. The CDR3 runs to 17 residues. The CDR3: CASSYPPGGGGRYTQYF. DNA for the CDR3: TGTGCCAGCAGTTACCCGCCGGGCGGGGGGGGCCGATATACGCAGTATTTT. The entire variable domain, with the rest obtained from reference TRBV2 and TRBJ2-3, is as follows: EPEVTQTPSHQVTQMGQEVILRCVPISNHLYFYWYRQILGQKVEFLVSFYNNEISEKSEIFDDQFSVERPDGSNFTLKIRSTKLEDSAMYFCASSYPPGGGGRYTQYFGPGTRLTVL.

This clone was seen just once. This sequence joins TRBV28 and TRBJ1-5; D might be TRBD1 (6 bases). V was cut by 5 bases and J by 2 bases, with 16 bases left in between. Germline assignment: CDR1 MDHEN and CDR2 SYDVKM. The CDR3 contains 16 residues. The CDR3 DNA reads as TGTGCCAGCAGTCCTTCTGGGGCAGGGGGCAATCAGCCCCAGCATTTT. This codes for CASSPSGAGGNQPQHF.

This clone has a handful of counts. The chain employs TRBV27 and TRBJ2-5; 8 nucleotides match TRBD2. V dropped 4 bases and J dropped 5; count of bases not matched to a gene: 6. This CDR3 contains 14 residues. From germline, CDR1 is MNHEY and CDR2 SMNVEV (reference sequence). The chain's CDR3 is CASSSGLAGETQYF. DNA for the CDR3: TGTGCCAGCAGTTCCGGACTAGCTGGGGAGACCCAGTACTTC.

The gene calls are TRBV28 and TRBJ2-3; TRBD2 aligns across 14 bases. V lost 3 bases, J lost 5 bases, and 10 bases stayed unmatched. There are 18 residues in the CDR3. Germline CDR1 is MDHEN and CDR2 is SYDVKM. The DNA of the CDR3 is TGTGCCAGCAGTTTTTCGGAGACTAGCGGGGGGGCCATAGATACGCAGTATTTT. It encodes CASSFSETSGGAIDTQYF.

The CDR3 nucleotides read TGTGCCAGCAGAGGTGGGTGGGCCACCGGGGAGCTGTTTTTT. The encoded protein is CASRGGWATGELFF. J is TRBJ2-2 and V is TRBV2; no reliable D call. Germline CDR1 is SNHLY and CDR2 is FYNNEI. V lost 6 bases and J lost 4, with 12 bases in between. CDR3 length: 14 amino acids.

This rearrangement joins TRBV5-1 to TRBJ2-1; 11 bases match TRBD1. There are 17 residues in the CDR3. From germline, CDR1 is SGHRS and CDR2 YFSETQ. With V trimmed by 1 base and J by 7 bases, 10 bases remained unmatched. Here the CDR3 DNA reads TGCGCCAGCAGCTTGCTCCTCCGGGACAGGGGGGGAAATGAGCAGTTCTTC. Protein sequence: CASSLLLRDRGGNEQFF. The whole variable domain, remainder taken from reference TRBV5-1 and TRBJ2-1, is KAGVTQTPRYLIKTRGQQVTLSCSPISGHRSVSWYQQTPGQGLQFLFEYFSETQRNKGNFPGRFSGRQFSNSRSEMNVSTLELGDSALYLCASSLLLRDRGGNEQFFGPGTRLTVL.

This clone was picked up one time. The V and J genes are TRBV4-3 and TRBJ2-6; TRBD1 matches 8 bases. CDR1 is LGHNA and CDR2 is YSLEER in the germline V gene. This CDR3 is 19 amino acids long. J lost 2 bases, V lost 0 bases, and 9 bases had no gene match. CDR3 bases: TGCGCCAGCAGCCAAGATCCCCCAGGGGGCGCAGCTGGGGCCAACGTCCTGACTTTC. Its protein product is CASSQDPPGGAAGANVLTF.

This clone was recorded once. The chain has TRBV5-1 and TRBJ2-2; 8 bases align to TRBD2. V dropped 1 base and J dropped 6; count of bases not matched to a gene: 11. The CDR3 is made up of 17 amino acids. The germline CDR1 and CDR2 sequences are SGHRS and YFSETQ. The CDR3 loop reads CASSLFAGGQGAGELFF. CDR3 nucleotide sequence: TGCGCCAGCAGCTTGTTTGCGGGAGGCCAGGGCGCCGGGGAGCTGTTTTTT.

V and J are TRBV19 and TRBJ2-3; D is possibly TRBD1 (5 bases). Germline CDR1 LNHDA, CDR2 SQIVND (reference sequence). The CDR3 runs to 16 residues. V was clipped by 6 bases and J by 8 bases, with 24 bases between them. The CDR3 region is CASSPLGQGYLGTQYF. CDR3 in DNA: TGTGCCAGTAGCCCGCTCGGACAAGGATATTTGGGTACGCAGTATTTT.

In this sample, this clone turned up a few times. The V call is TRBV20-1, the J call TRBJ1-2; D gene unclear. Trimming removed 3 bases from V and 5 bases from J, with 16 bases in between. The CDR3 has 14 residues. CDR1 and CDR2 (germline): DFQATT, SNEGSKA (reference sequence). This chain's CDR3 is CSASGQRGWYGYTF. CDR3 DNA sequence: TGCAGTGCTAGTGGCCAACGAGGTTGGTATGGCTACACCTTC.

This sequence joins TRBV29-1 and TRBJ2-5; TRBD1 aligns across 10 bases. The CDR3 contains 14 residues. The germline gives CDR1 SQVTM, CDR2 ANQGSEA. J lost 5 bases, V lost 3 bases, and 6 bases had no gene match. The DNA of the CDR3 is TGCAGCGTTGACGGACAGGGGGTATTGGAGACCCAGTACTTC. Translation: CSVDGQGVLETQYF.

This chain connects TRBV5-6 to TRBJ1-1; 7 bases agree with TRBD1. The junction had 12 bases not matched to a gene; V was cut back by 3 bases and J by 10 bases. The CDR3 runs to 14 residues. Germline CDR1 reads SGHDT; CDR2 reads YYEEEE. CDR3 sequence (DNA): TGTGCCAGCAGCTCGCGGCAGGGCCGGACAGGAGCTTTCTTT. Amino acids: CASSSRQGRTGAFF. The full variable domain, completed using reference TRBV5-6 and TRBJ1-1, is DAGVTQSPTHLIKTRGQQVTLRCSPKSGHDTVSWYQQALGQGPQFIFQYYEEEERQRGNFPDRFSGHQFPNYSSELNVNALLLGDSALYLCASSSRQGRTGAFFGQGTRLTVV.

This sequence joins TRBV5-1 and TRBJ1-6; 10 bases map to TRBD1. V lost 4 bases, J lost 7 bases, and 5 bases stayed unmatched. This CDR3 spans 15 amino acids. Per the germline V gene, CDR1 is SGHRS and CDR2 is YFSETQ. The CDR3 nucleotides are TGCGCCAGCAGCCCTGGGGACAGGGGAAATTCACCCCTCCACTTT. Its protein product is CASSPGDRGNSPLHF.

This clone has only one observation. The chain combines TRBV6-5 with TRBJ2-1; 8 bases are a match to TRBD2. This CDR3 comprises 15 residues. V lost 6 bases and J lost 4; bases outside the gene matches: 8. Germline values: CDR1 MNHEY, CDR2 SVGAGI. DNA for the CDR3: TGTGCCAGCAGACTCGGGGGGGCCAAATACAATGAGCAGTTCTTC. Amino acids: CASRLGGAKYNEQFF.

V gene TRBV6-6 combines with J gene TRBJ2-3, with unresolved D. Trimming left V 2 bases short and J 2 bases short, with 11 bases between. The germline V gene has CDR1 MNHNY and CDR2 SVGAGI (reference sequence). This CDR3 comprises 15 residues. The CDR3 nucleotides read TGTGCCAGCAGTTACGGTACTTTTGACACAGATACGCAGTATTTT. Translated: CASSYGTFDTDTQYF.

This chain joins TRBV7-9 and TRBJ2-5; a possible D gene is TRBD2 (5 bases). CDR1 and CDR2 (germline): SEHNR, FQNEAQ (reference sequence). The CDR3 is made up of 13 amino acids. V was trimmed by 8 bases and J by 5 bases, leaving 15 bases between them. The CDR3 region has the DNA TGTGCCAGCGTCTTCCCCGGGATCGAGACCCAGTACTTC. This codes for CASVFPGIETQYF.

The chain employs TRBV18 and TRBJ2-3; D not resolved. The CDR3 length is 12 residues. V was shortened by 4 bases and J by 6 bases, with 8 bases between the two germline ends. Germline CDR1 and CDR2: KGHSH and LQKENI. The CDR3 protein is CASSLRWDTQYF. The CDR3 region has the DNA TGTGCCAGCTCACTACGGTGGGATACGCAGTATTTT.

This chain links TRBV19 with TRBJ2-1, with 7 positions matching TRBD1. Germline V lookup: CDR1 LNHDA, CDR2 SQIVND (reference sequence). The CDR3 sequence is 15 residues long. The V segment lost 5 bases and the J segment 2 bases; nucleotides outside the gene matches: 6. The CDR3 region is CASSYDRDAYNEQFF. CDR3 in DNA: TGTGCCAGTAGTTACGACAGGGACGCCTACAATGAGCAGTTCTTC. The full variable domain, rest sourced from reference TRBV19 and TRBJ2-1, is DGGITQSPKYLFRKEGQNVTLSCEQNLNHDAMYWYRQDPGQGLRLIYYSQIVNDFQKGDIAEGYSVSREKKESFPLTVTSAQKNPTAFYLCASSYDRDAYNEQFFGPGTRLTVL.

The chain joins TRBV19 to TRBJ2-1; a weak D match, TRBD2 (5 bases). Germline-derived CDR1 and CDR2 are LNHDA and SQIVND (reference sequence). Between the trimmed V and J ends, which lost 8 bases and 5 bases, there was a span of 13 bases. The CDR3 extends over 13 amino acids. The CDR3 loop reads CASQRMGDNEQFF. The CDR3 DNA follows: TGTGCCAGTCAAAGGATGGGAGACAATGAGCAGTTCTTC.

The V gene is TRBV12-5, the J gene TRBJ2-2; 10 nucleotides align to TRBD1. The CDR3 loop spans 15 amino acids. The V and J ends lost 1 base and 4 bases, in that order; junction bases with no gene match: 0. Germline V gene sequence: CDR1 LGHNT, CDR2 FRNRAP. The CDR3 loop is CASGLGTGGTGELFF. The CDR3 DNA sequence: TGTGCTAGTGGTTTGGGGACAGGGGGCACCGGGGAGCTGTTTTTT.

V is TRBV28 and J is TRBJ1-2, with D possibly matching TRBD1 (5 bases). V was clipped by 8 bases and J by 7 bases, with 8 bases between them. Germline CDR1 reads MDHEN; CDR2 reads SYDVKM. The CDR3 consists of 10 residues. The CDR3, as DNA: TGTGCCAGCCGAAGGGGTGGCTACACCTTC. Its protein is CASRRGGYTF.

In nucleotides, the CDR3 is TGTGCCAGCAGTCGGCGACAGGGCCTAGCGGGGGGTAGCACAGATACGCAGTATTTT. Residues: CASSRRQGLAGGSTDTQYF. The chain carries TRBV27 and TRBJ2-3; 11 positions match TRBD2. Germline values: CDR1 MNHEY, CDR2 SMNVEV (reference sequence). J gave up 0 bases and V 5 bases, and 13 bases lay outside the gene matches. The CDR3 covers 19 residues.